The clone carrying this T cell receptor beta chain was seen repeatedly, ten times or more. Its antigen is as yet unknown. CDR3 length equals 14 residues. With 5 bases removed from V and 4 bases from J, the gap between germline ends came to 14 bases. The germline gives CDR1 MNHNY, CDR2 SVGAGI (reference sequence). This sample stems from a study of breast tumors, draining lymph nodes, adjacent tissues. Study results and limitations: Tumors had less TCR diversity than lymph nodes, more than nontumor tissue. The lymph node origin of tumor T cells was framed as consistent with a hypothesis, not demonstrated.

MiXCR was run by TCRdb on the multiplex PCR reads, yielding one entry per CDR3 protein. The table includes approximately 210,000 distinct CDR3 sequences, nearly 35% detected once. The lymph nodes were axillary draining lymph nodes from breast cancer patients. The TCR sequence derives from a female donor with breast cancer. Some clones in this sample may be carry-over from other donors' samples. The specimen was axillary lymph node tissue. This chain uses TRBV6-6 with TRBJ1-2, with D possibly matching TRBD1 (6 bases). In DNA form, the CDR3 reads TGTGCCAGCAGTGCCGGGGGGGCTGGCTATGGCTACACCTTC. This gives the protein CASSAGGAGYGYTF.